This passage covers 7 T cell receptor beta chains from one sample sequenced in a study of cytomegalovirus exposure and HLA in healthy donors. The repertoire was sequenced with immunoSEQ multiplex PCR; TCRdb's copy has only in-frame clones and lacks some. The sample lists about 110,000 clones, about nine tenths occurring once. Sequenced material: PBMCs. The receptor source for this set is a woman under 30 in good health and CMV-seronegative.

The genes are TRBV5-4 and TRBJ1-1; D uncertain. The ends were cut back, 4 bases at V and 8 bases at J, with 9 bases in the middle. Germline CDR1 is SGHNT and CDR2 is YYREEE (reference sequence). This CDR3 has 11 amino acids. The CDR3 loop reads CASSVQHEAFF. CDR3 sequence (DNA): TGTGCCAGCAGCGTACAGCACGAAGCTTTCTTT.

This chain connects TRBV10-1 to TRBJ1-5; D remains ambiguous. V shed 8 bases and J shed 4 bases, with 6 bases lying between them. CDR3 length equals 11 residues. The germline V gene encodes CDR1 WNHNN and CDR2 SYGVQD (reference sequence). CDR3 sequence reads: CASSRNQPQHF. Written as DNA, the CDR3 is TGCGCCAGCTCTAGAAATCAGCCCCAGCATTTT.

This clone showed up just once. The chain employs TRBV4-2 and TRBJ2-3; 8 bases are shared with TRBD1. Trimming took 5 bases from V and 0 from J; bases not matched to a gene: 4. Germline loops: CDR1 LGHNA, CDR2 YNFKEQ. This CDR3 has 15 amino acids. As DNA, the CDR3 is TGTGCCAGCAGCTCCCGACAGGGGAGCACAGATACGCAGTATTTT. This codes for CASSSRQGSTDTQYF.

The CDR3 reads CAISGPSIKAFF. CDR3 nucleotides: TGTGCCATCAGTGGTCCCAGTATAAAAGCTTTCTTT. The J gene is TRBJ1-1, the V gene TRBV10-3, with D uncertain. Germline V gene data show CDR1 as ENHRY and CDR2 as SYGVKD. V lost 4 bases to trimming and J lost 9 bases, with 12 bases between them. The CDR3 loop spans 12 amino acids.

This rearrangement joins TRBV5-4 to TRBJ1-3; 9 positions match TRBD1. The CDR3 covers 15 residues. The V segment lost 4 bases and the J segment 2 bases; nucleotides outside the gene matches: 4. Germline V CDR1 and CDR2: SGHNT, YYREEE (reference sequence). CDR3 DNA: TGTGCCAGCAGCCTAGGACAGGGGCCTGGAAACACCATATATTTT. It codes for CASSLGQGPGNTIYF.

The rearrangement links TRBV2 to TRBJ1-4, with 7 bases that match TRBD1. Germline loops: CDR1 SNHLY, CDR2 FYNNEI. Trimming took 4 bases from V and 8 from J; bases not matched to a gene: 7. The CDR3 runs 14 residues. DNA of the CDR3: TGTGCCAGCAGTGGGACAGGACTCCGAGAAAAACTGTTTTTT. Translated: CASSGTGLREKLFF.

DNA of the CDR3: TGTGCCACCAGCAAGGGGACTAGCGGGTCCACAGATACGCAGTATTTT. Translation: CATSKGTSGSTDTQYF. The chain links TRBV15 to TRBJ2-3, with 12 bases lining up with TRBD2. Germline-derived CDR1 and CDR2 are LNHNV and YYDKDF (reference sequence). After removal of 4 bases from V and 2 bases from J, the junction contained 4 bases not matched to a gene. The length of the CDR3 is 16 residues.